This entry lists 3 T cell receptor beta chains sequenced from one sample in a study of Tregs in tolerant kidney transplant recipients. Assay: immunoSEQ multiplex PCR; the TCRdb copy retains only in-frame clones and omits some. The sample carries 75,000 to 95,000 clones, around 90% recorded once. The sample consisted of CD8+ T cells from blood. The receptors shown here come from a human donor in good health.

The V and J genes are TRBV2 and TRBJ1-2; TRBD1 matches at 7 bases. The CDR3 is made up of 14 amino acids. Trimming at V came to 8 bases and at J to 5 bases, leaving 11 bases not matched to a gene. CDR1 is SNHLY, CDR2 FYNNEI, per germline. The CDR3 spells CASPRQGVGYGYTF. The CDR3 bases are TGTGCCAGCCCGCGACAGGGTGTTGGGTATGGCTACACCTTC.

J is TRBJ1-4 and V is TRBV15; D not resolved. The CDR3 length is 16 residues. Germline lookup yields CDR1 LNHNV and CDR2 YYDKDF (reference sequence). The V gene lost 0 bases and the J gene lost 8 bases, with 16 bases spanning the gap. CDR3 sequence: CATSRDREGLGEKLFF. Here the CDR3 DNA reads TGTGCCACCAGCAGAGATCGGGAAGGATTAGGCGAAAAACTGTTTTTT.

The chain combines TRBV13 with TRBJ2-4; D possibly corresponds to TRBD1 (5 bases). V gave up 3 bases and J gave up 1 base, with 16 bases separating them. CDR1 and CDR2 from the germline V gene are PRHDT and FYEKMQ (reference sequence). This CDR3 has 17 amino acids. This CDR3 is CASSFQGNSLAKNIQYF. CDR3 DNA sequence: TGTGCCAGCAGCTTCCAGGGAAACTCTCTCGCCAAAAACATTCAGTACTTC.